These T cell receptor beta chains were read from a single sample in a study of shared T cell receptors in the human thymus. Profiling relied on immunoSEQ multiplex PCR, and the TCRdb table lists in-frame clones only, not all of them. The sample consists of about 380,000 clones, around 95% of them appearing once. The sample taken for sequencing was thymocytes. These receptors originate from a human donor. Both conserved end residues are part of each CDR3. A D gene is named only where the DNA matches it firmly. Clone sizes are given selectively: once, few, many, or a class where the clone is expanded.

size: NA
V: TRBV9
J: TRBJ2-2
D: NA
CDR3: CASSRPPGADHGELFF
DNA: TGTGCCAGCAGCCGTCCCCCCGGGGCTGATCACGGGGAGCTGTTTTTT

size: NA
V: TRBV9
J: TRBJ2-1
D: NA
CDR3: CASSVADWPINEQFF
DNA: TGTGCCAGCAGCGTAGCTGACTGGCCTATTAATGAGCAGTTCTTC

size: NA
V: TRBV14
J: TRBJ1-2
D: NA
CDR3: CASSLHGRYTF
DNA: TGTGCCAGCAGCCTTCATGGGCGGTACACCTTC

size: NA
V: TRBV28
J: TRBJ2-1
D: TRBD2
CDR3: CASSSRGRANYNEQFF
DNA: TGTGCCAGCAGTTCCCGCGGGAGGGCCAACTACAATGAGCAGTTCTTC

size: NA
V: TRBV5-1
J: TRBJ2-1
D: TRBD2
CDR3: CASQVTSGRAHNEQFF
DNA: TGCGCCAGCCAAGTCACTAGCGGGAGGGCCCACAATGAGCAGTTCTTC

size: NA
V: TRBV4-1
J: TRBJ2-7
D: NA
CDR3: CASSQDQGLASAEQYF
DNA: TGCGCCAGCAGCCAAGATCAGGGCCTAGCGTCGGCCGAGCAGTACTTC

size: NA
V: TRBV27
J: TRBJ1-5
D: NA
CDR3: CASGLQGSNQPQHF
DNA: TGTGCCAGTGGACTCCAGGGGAGCAATCAGCCCCAGCATTTT

size: once
V: TRBV11-3
J: TRBJ2-2
D: TRBD2
CDR3: CASNPDRGTSGNTGELFF
DNA: TGTGCCAGCAACCCCGACAGGGGGACTAGCGGGAACACCGGGGAGCTGTTTTTT

size: NA
V: TRBV20-1
J: TRBJ2-3
D: NA
CDR3: CSAPDTQYF
DNA: TGCAGTGCTCCTGATACGCAGTATTTT

size: NA
V: TRBV11-3
J: TRBJ2-2
D: TRBD1
CDR3: CASSLDRDREGWTGELFF
DNA: TGTGCCAGCAGCTTAGATAGGGACAGGGAGGGTTGGACCGGGGAGCTGTTTTTT

size: NA
V: TRBV5-1
J: TRBJ2-5
D: TRBD2
CDR3: CASSLGVRVAGEKTQETQYF
DNA: TGCGCCAGCAGCTTGGGGGTACGCGTAGCGGGAGAGAAAACCCAAGAGACCCAGTACTTC

size: NA
V: TRBV10-2
J: TRBJ2-1
D: TRBD2
CDR3: CASSETSGRGLYNEQFF
DNA: TGCGCCAGCAGTGAGACTAGCGGGAGGGGGCTCTACAATGAGCAGTTCTTC

size: NA
V: TRBV28
J: TRBJ1-4
D: NA
CDR3: CASSLGPVEKLFF
DNA: TGTGCCAGCAGTTTAGGTCCTGTCGAAAAACTGTTTTTT

size: once
V: TRBV11-2
J: TRBJ2-7
D: TRBD1
CDR3: CASSWGQAGHEQYF
DNA: TGTGCCAGCAGTTGGGGACAGGCCGGGCACGAGCAGTACTTC

size: once
V: TRBV15
J: TRBJ2-5
D: NA
CDR3: CATSRGLRETQYF
DNA: TGTGCCACCAGCAGAGGACTGCGAGAGACCCAGTACTTC

size: NA
V: TRBV28
J: TRBJ2-5
D: TRBD1
CDR3: CASSVGTGHTPRETQYF
DNA: TGTGCCAGCAGTGTCGGGACAGGCCACACCCCCAGGGAGACCCAGTACTTC

size: NA
V: TRBV19
J: TRBJ1-5
D: NA
CDR3: CASSIDRGANQPQHF
DNA: TGTGCCAGTAGTATAGACAGGGGAGCGAATCAGCCCCAGCATTTT

size: once
V: TRBV28
J: TRBJ1-5
D: TRBD1
CDR3: CASSLRTGHNQPQHF
DNA: TGTGCCAGCAGTTTAAGGACAGGCCACAATCAGCCCCAGCATTTT

size: NA
V: TRBV7-2
J: TRBJ2-2
D: TRBD2
CDR3: CASSPRLAGGVTGELFF
DNA: TGTGCCAGCAGCCCGAGACTAGCGGGAGGTGTCACCGGGGAGCTGTTTTTT

size: NA
V: TRBV28
J: TRBJ1-5
D: TRBD1
CDR3: CASSRTGASPGPQHF
DNA: TGTGCCAGCAGTCGGACAGGGGCTTCTCCAGGGCCCCAGCATTTT

size: NA
V: TRBV10-1
J: TRBJ2-4
D: NA
CDR3: CARGKKYLAKNIQYF
DNA: TGCGCCAGGGGGAAGAAATACCTAGCCAAAAACATTCAGTACTTC

size: NA
V: TRBV6-4
J: TRBJ2-5
D: NA
CDR3: CASRAGKTQYF
DNA: TGTGCCAGCAGGGCCGGGAAGACCCAGTACTTC